The sequence of this T cell receptor (beta chain) was determined in a study of shared clonotypes between healthy human individuals. This CDR3 region has 15 residues. Deletions cut 3 bases from V and 4 bases from J, with 15 bases between. In germline, CDR1 is SGHVS, CDR2 FQNEAQ. In this sample, this clone turned up a few times. Profiled with immunoSEQ multiplex PCR; TCRdb holds only in-frame clones, not every one. This table has nearly 750,000 clones, 55% to 80% appearing once. The sample consisted of memory CD4+ T cells sorted from blood. Subset given: CD45RA-negative fraction. The rearrangement joins TRBV7-8 to TRBJ1-1, with D perhaps matching TRBD1 (6 bases). The TCR sequence derives from a woman in her twenties or thirties in good health. The DNA of the CDR3 is TGTGCCAGCAGCTTGGGAGGGGGAACATTCACTGAAGCTTTCTTT. Translation gives CASSLGGGTFTEAFF. The full variable domain, rest sourced from reference TRBV7-8 and TRBJ1-1, is GAGVSQSPRYKVAKRGQDVALRCDPISGHVSLFWYQQALGQGPEFLTYFQNEAQLDKSGLPSDRFFAERPEGSVSTLKIQRTQQEDSAVYLCASSLGGGTFTEAFFGQGTRLTVV.